These T cell receptor beta chains were read from a single sample in a study of OX40 agonist ivuxolimab in advanced cancers. Produced via immunoSEQ multiplex PCR; TCRdb's table is partial and in-frame only. Here the sample spans 91,000 or so clones, 94% being singletons. Sequencing was performed on CD4+ or CD8+ T cells sorted from blood, taken in a trial of the OX40 agonist ivuxolimab. All receptors come from an adult with an advanced solid tumor such as melanoma, head and neck, liver or kidney cancer. Both conserved end residues are part of each CDR3. The order of the fields is clone size, D gene, J gene, V gene, CDR3 DNA, CDR3 protein. The D gene is left open where the match is weak. Rows give clone size only sometimes, using once, few, many, or a class for an expanded clone.

.	.	TRBJ1-4	TRBV4-2	TGTGCCAGCAGCCGAGGGACACTTGCAACTAATGAAAAACTGTTTTTT	CASSRGTLATNEKLFF
.	.	TRBJ2-1	TRBV18	TGTGCCAGCTCACCCGGCCTCGTCCCCCACAATGAGCAGTTCTTC	CASSPGLVPHNEQFF
.	.	TRBJ2-7	TRBV7-6	TGTGCCAGCAGCCCGGCTAGGGGCCTAGTAGACGAGCAGTACTTC	CASSPARGLVDEQYF
.	TRBD2	TRBJ2-3	TRBV5-1	TGCGCCAGCAGCGGGCCGGGACTAGAAAGGGAAGATACGCAGTATTTT	CASSGPGLEREDTQYF
.	.	TRBJ1-4	TRBV7-2	TGTGCCAGCAGCCCCAGGGTTGCTAATGAAAAACTGTTTTTT	CASSPRVANEKLFF
.	.	TRBJ2-7	TRBV4-1	TGCGCCAGCAGCCAAGGACGTGGAGAAACCTACGAGCAGTACTTC	CASSQGRGETYEQYF
.	TRBD2	TRBJ2-1	TRBV11-1	TGTGCCAGCAGCTCCAGGACTAGCGGGAGTTCCTACAATGAGCAGTTCTTC	CASSSRTSGSSYNEQFF
once	.	TRBJ1-1	TRBV27	TGTGCCAGCACTGGAGCGGGGTACACTGAAGCTTTCTTT	CASTGAGYTEAFF
.	TRBD2	TRBJ2-7	TRBV6-1	TGTGCCTGCCGGGACTACTCCTACGAGCAGTACTTC	CACRDYSYEQYF
.	TRBD2	TRBJ2-6	TRBV5-1	TGCGCCAGCAGCTTGGGGGCAGCGGGGTCCTCTGGGGCCAACGTCCTGACTTTC	CASSLGAAGSSGANVLTF
.	.	TRBJ2-1	TRBV5-8	TGTGCCAGCAGCCATACGAACAGGGTCAGTGAGCAGTTCTTC	CASSHTNRVSEQFF
.	.	TRBJ1-1	TRBV29-1	TGCAGCGTCGGGCAGGGGACAAACACTGAAGCTTTCTTT	CSVGQGTNTEAFF
.	.	TRBJ1-2	TRBV13	TGTGCCAGCAGCTTAGGACAGGGCTATGGCTACACCTTC	CASSLGQGYGYTF
.	TRBD1	TRBJ1-1	TRBV4-1	TGCGCCAGCAGCGAACCCTTTAACAGGGGACCTCAAGCTTTCTTT	CASSEPFNRGPQAFF
.	TRBD1	TRBJ2-5	TRBV9	TGTGCCAGCAGCGCCCCCCCTCTTAAAAGGACAGGGGGCGGGGAGACCCAGTACTTC	CASSAPPLKRTGGGETQYF
.	TRBD1	TRBJ2-3	TRBV19	TGTGCCAGTAGTATAATAGGGACAGGGGTGGGACCAGATACGCAGTATTTT	CASSIIGTGVGPDTQYF
.	.	TRBJ1-4	TRBV6-5	TGTGCCAGCAGCCGGACGCCAACTAATGAAAAACTGTTTTTT	CASSRTPTNEKLFF
.	.	TRBJ2-5	TRBV7-2	TGTGCCAGCAGCTTAGGCGTCGGAGAGACCCAGTACTTC	CASSLGVGETQYF
once	TRBD1	TRBJ1-1	TRBV11-2	TGTGCCAGCAGCCCCGGACAGGGGGATCACACTGAAGCTTTCTTT	CASSPGQGDHTEAFF
.	TRBD1	TRBJ2-7	TRBV5-4	TGTGCCAGCAGTCCCTCGGGACAGGCCTACGAGCAGTACTTC	CASSPSGQAYEQYF
.	TRBD1	TRBJ2-7	TRBV7-2	TGTGCCAGCAGTGAACAGGGGTCCTACGAGCAGTACTTC	CASSEQGSYEQYF
.	TRBD1	TRBJ2-7	TRBV5-1	TGCGCCAGCAGCTTACGTCCCGGGACAGGGTCCTGGGAGCAGTACTTC	CASSLRPGTGSWEQYF
.	.	TRBJ1-1	TRBV2	TGTGCCAGCAGTGAAAACCTGAACACTGAAGCTTTCTTT	CASSENLNTEAFF
.	.	TRBJ2-3	TRBV7-9	TGTGCCGGAAAGAGCAGGAGGAGCACAGATACGCAGTATTTT	CAGKSRRSTDTQYF
.	.	TRBJ1-4	TRBV11-3	TGTGCCAGCAGCTTAGTTTGGTCCGAAAAACTGTTTTTT	CASSLVWSEKLFF
.	TRBD2	TRBJ2-1	TRBV5-1	TGCGCCAGCAGCGCGACGGGCGGGGGGACCTCGGGCAATGAGCAGTTCTTC	CASSATGGGTSGNEQFF
.	.	TRBJ1-4	TRBV28	TGTGCCAGCAGTCCCTCGGTGGGCGAACCGGAAGGTGAAAAACTGTTTTTT	CASSPSVGEPEGEKLFF
.	.	TRBJ2-1	TRBV2	TGTGCCAGCATGCCGGGGGGCTTCAATGAGCAGTTCTTC	CASMPGGFNEQFF
.	.	TRBJ2-3	TRBV6-4	TGTGCCAGCAGTGCTCGACCCCAACCTCCAGATACGCAGTATTTT	CASSARPQPPDTQYF
.	TRBD1	TRBJ1-4	TRBV6-1	TGTGCCAGCGCGGACAGGGTCTTTCTTGGAAAACTGTTTTTT	CASADRVFLGKLFF
.	TRBD1	TRBJ1-2	TRBV6-1	TGTGCCAGCGACTCGGGACAGGGCTCCTATGGCTACACCTTC	CASDSGQGSYGYTF
.	.	TRBJ1-1	TRBV7-2	TGCGCCAGCAGCCATACGGACAACACTGAAGCTTTCTTT	CASSHTDNTEAFF
.	.	TRBJ1-6	TRBV25-1	TGTGCCAGCAGGGGTCCGGGCAGCTCCTATAATTCACCCCTCCACTTT	CASRGPGSSYNSPLHF
.	.	TRBJ1-1	TRBV19	TGTGCCAGTAGCTCGGCGGGGGGGTGGAACACTGAAGCTTTCTTT	CASSSAGGWNTEAFF
.	.	TRBJ2-1	TRBV18	TGTGCCAGCTCACCACCGACTACTGAGCAGTTCTTC	CASSPPTTEQFF
.	.	TRBJ1-5	TRBV7-2	TGTGCCGGCAGCCACGGGTCTCGAACCCCCAATCAGCCCCAGCATTTT	CAGSHGSRTPNQPQHF
.	.	TRBJ2-5	TRBV7-2	TGTGCCAGCACCCGCCGGGATATTGGGAGAAGAGGAGGGACCCAGTACTTC	CASTRRDIGRRGGTQYF
.	.	TRBJ2-2	TRBV5-4	TGTGCCAGCAGCTCCCGAGTAGGGGCGGGCACCGGGGAGCTGTTTTTT	CASSSRVGAGTGELFF
.	.	TRBJ1-3	TRBV2	TGTGCCAGCAGTGAAAGGGCAGGCGGCTTTGGAAACACCATATATTTT	CASSERAGGFGNTIYF
.	TRBD2	TRBJ2-2	TRBV5-4	TGTGCCAGCAGCCCCGGGACTAGCAGGGAGGAGCTGTTTTTT	CASSPGTSREELFF
once	TRBD2	TRBJ2-7	TRBV4-3	TGCGCCAGCAGCCAAGAGGGAAGTTTTCCGGGACTAGCGGGGAGCTCCTACGAGCAGTACTTC	CASSQEGSFPGLAGSSYEQYF
.	.	TRBJ2-2	TRBV2	TGTGCCAGCAGTTACAGGGTTACCGGGGAGCTGTTTTTT	CASSYRVTGELFF
.	TRBD2	TRBJ2-7	TRBV6-1	TGTGCCAGCAACCTTGGCGGGGGGGATACCTACGAGCAGTACTTC	CASNLGGGDTYEQYF
.	.	TRBJ2-2	TRBV11-2	TGTGCCAGCAGCTTTGGCGGGGCGAACACCGGGGAGCTGTTTTTT	CASSFGGANTGELFF
once	.	TRBJ1-4	TRBV28	TGTGCCAGCAGTTACCCCGGGGTCGACGTCGGAGAAAAACTGTTTTTT	CASSYPGVDVGEKLFF
.	.	TRBJ2-3	TRBV6-5	TGTGCCAGCAGCCGCAGGGGCGGGCGGGATACGCAGTATTTT	CASSRRGGRDTQYF
.	TRBD1	TRBJ2-3	TRBV10-3	TGTGCCATCAGTATAGGGACAGGTGGGAGCACAGATACGCAGTATTTT	CAISIGTGGSTDTQYF
.	.	TRBJ1-5	TRBV21-1	TGTGCCAGCAGCCTCGCTGGGGCTGTAAGCAATCAGCCCCAGCATTTT	CASSLAGAVSNQPQHF
once	.	TRBJ2-5	TRBV4-3	TGCGCCAGCAGCCAAGTTCAAGGTTATGAGGAGACCCAGTACTTC	CASSQVQGYEETQYF
.	TRBD1	TRBJ2-1	TRBV5-4	TGTGCCAGCAGCTTGTATCAGGGGGCAGCGAATGAGCAGTTCTTC	CASSLYQGAANEQFF
.	.	TRBJ1-2	TRBV11-2	TGTGCCAGCAGCCAACCCCTTGGGGTCGGCTACACCTTC	CASSQPLGVGYTF
.	.	TRBJ1-1	TRBV19	TGTGCCAGTAGGCCAGGGGCCCTGAGGGCTGAAGCTTTCTTT	CASRPGALRAEAFF
.	.	TRBJ2-2	TRBV6-1	TGTGCCAGCAGCCGACTAGGACCCGGGGAGCTGTTTTTT	CASSRLGPGELFF
few	.	TRBJ1-5	TRBV7-2	TGTGCCAGCGCAACCGGGAGCAATCAGCCCCAGCATTTT	CASATGSNQPQHF
.	TRBD2	TRBJ2-7	TRBV5-4	TGTGCCAGCAGCCGCGGAGGGGGACTAGCGGGGACAGTCTCCTACGAGCAGTACTTC	CASSRGGGLAGTVSYEQYF
once	TRBD2	TRBJ2-7	TRBV7-9	TGTGCCAGCAGCCCCTCGATTGGCGGGGGAGACGCCTACGAGCAGTACTTC	CASSPSIGGGDAYEQYF
.	.	TRBJ2-1	TRBV27	TGTGCCAGCGGTTACCCTCGAGTCTGGAGCTCCTACAATGAGCAGTTCTTC	CASGYPRVWSSYNEQFF